The TCR beta chain described here comes from a study of T cells in Graves' hyperthyroidism and ophthalmopathy. Whole-study results and caveats: Most thyroid clonotypes that were expanded above 0.001 also turned up in blood.

The CDR3 is 12 residues long. Trimming cost V 2 bases and J 5 bases, with 5 bases left between them. Amplification of TCR beta CDR3 regions used RNA as the template. A set of HTBI primers served as the primers for a first-round RT-PCR of the TCR CDR3. TCRdb re-called the multiplex PCR reads with MiXCR, one entry per CDR3 protein. The table lists 450,000 to 600,000 distinct CDR3 sequences, about 20% of them singletons. In regard to this clonotype: Its specificity is unknown.

Uncontrolled infection, other autoimmune disease, pregnancy or lactation barred patients from enrollment. The origin of this receptor is a man in his forties or fifties with Graves' ophthalmopathy. The rearrangement links TRBV12-3 or TRBV12-4 to TRBJ2-3, with no clear D. What was sequenced was blood. The CDR3 here is CASSLSRDTQYF. The DNA of the CDR3 is TGTGCCAGCAGTTTATCGAGAGATACGCAGTATTTT.